This T cell receptor beta chain emerged from a study of blood T cell repertoires in COVID-19. About the study: Material from acute and convalescent COVID-19 was sourced from the United States, Italy and Spain. T cells, B-cell-depleted T cells, or PBMCs provided the cDNA or gDNA that served as material.

As processed by the authors: Nucleated cell counts were estimated from reference gene primer amplification. Produced via immunoSEQ multiplex PCR; TCRdb's table is partial and in-frame only. V, J and clone size were drawn from that table, and D and trimming were deduced from the DNA. The sample lists 300,000 or so clones; approximately 87% were seen once. J lost 4 bases, V lost 2 bases, and 7 bases had no gene match. Per the germline V gene, CDR1 is MGHRA and CDR2 is YSYEKL. The CDR3 runs to 16 residues. The TCR originated in a woman between 40 and 55 years old who had recovered from COVID-19. The material sequenced was peripheral blood. The rearrangement uses TRBV4-1 and TRBJ2-3; TRBD2 agrees at 9 bases. The CDR3 DNA reads as TGCGCCAGCAGCCAAAGTAGGACTAGCGAGGCAGATACGCAGTATTTT. It encodes CASSQSRTSEADTQYF.